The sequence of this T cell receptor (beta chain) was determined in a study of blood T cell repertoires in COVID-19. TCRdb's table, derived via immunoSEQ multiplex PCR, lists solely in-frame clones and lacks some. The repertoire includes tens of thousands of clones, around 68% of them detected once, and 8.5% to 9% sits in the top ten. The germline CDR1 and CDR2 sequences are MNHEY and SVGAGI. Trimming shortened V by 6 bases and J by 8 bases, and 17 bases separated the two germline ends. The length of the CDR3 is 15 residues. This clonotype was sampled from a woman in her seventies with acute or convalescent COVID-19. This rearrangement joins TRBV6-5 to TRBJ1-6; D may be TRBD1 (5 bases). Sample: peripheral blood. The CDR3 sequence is CASRGISGLDSPLHF. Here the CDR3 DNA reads TGTGCCAGCAGGGGTATATCAGGGTTAGATTCACCCCTCCACTTT.